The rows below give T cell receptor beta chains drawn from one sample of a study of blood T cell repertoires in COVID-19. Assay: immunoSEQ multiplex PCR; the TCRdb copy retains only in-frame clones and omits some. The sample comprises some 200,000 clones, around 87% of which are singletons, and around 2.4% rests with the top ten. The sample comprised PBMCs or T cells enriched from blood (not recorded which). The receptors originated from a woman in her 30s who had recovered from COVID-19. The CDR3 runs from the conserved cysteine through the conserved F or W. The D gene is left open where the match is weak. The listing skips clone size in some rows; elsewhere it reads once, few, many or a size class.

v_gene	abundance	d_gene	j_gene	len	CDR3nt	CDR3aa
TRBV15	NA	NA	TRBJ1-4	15	TGTGCCACCAGCAGGACCGGGGTGACTAATGAAAAACTGTTTTTT	CATSRTGVTNEKLFF
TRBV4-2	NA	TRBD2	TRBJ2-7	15	TGTGCCAGCAGCCAAGTATTAGCGGGAGTTTACGAGCAGTACTTC	CASSQVLAGVYEQYF
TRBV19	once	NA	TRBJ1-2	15	TGTGCCAGTAAGATAAGAATCGGCAGGGAGGGTGGCTACACCTTC	CASKIRIGREGGYTF
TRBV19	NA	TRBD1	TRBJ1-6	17	TGTGCCAGCAGTAGGGACAGGGAGGTTTTTGGTAATTCACCCCTCCACTTT	CASSRDREVFGNSPLHF
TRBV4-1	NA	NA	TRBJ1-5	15	TGCGCCAGCAGAGGGCAAGGGGCTCAAAATCAGCCCCAGCATTTT	CASRGQGAQNQPQHF
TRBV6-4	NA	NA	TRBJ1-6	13	TGTGCCAGCAGCTTGGCCAATAATTCACCCCTCCACTTT	CASSLANNSPLHF
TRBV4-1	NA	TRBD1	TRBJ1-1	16	TGCGCCAGCAGCCAGCAGCCAACGGGACAGTCGGGGCCGGCTTTCTTT	CASSQQPTGQSGPAFF
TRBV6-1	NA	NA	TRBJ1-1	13	TGTGCCAGCAGTGAACATACGGCTCGGGGAGCTTTCTTT	CASSEHTARGAFF
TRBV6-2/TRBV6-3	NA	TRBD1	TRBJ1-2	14	TGTGCCAGCAGTTATACCGGGACAGAATATGGCTACACCTTC	CASSYTGTEYGYTF
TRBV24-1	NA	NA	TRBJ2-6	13	TGTGCCACCAGTGGGGCCTTGGCCAACGTCCTGACTTTC	CATSGALANVLTF
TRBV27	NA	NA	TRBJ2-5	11	TGTGCCAGCAGTTTAGGCGAGACCCAGTACTTC	CASSLGETQYF
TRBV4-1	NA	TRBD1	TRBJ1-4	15	TGCGCCAGCGAACAACCCGGGACAGGGGGTGAAAAACTGTTTTTT	CASEQPGTGGEKLFF
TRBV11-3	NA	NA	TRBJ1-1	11	TGTGCCAGCAGCCGGGGAAGAAAGGCTTTCTTT	CASSRGRKAFF
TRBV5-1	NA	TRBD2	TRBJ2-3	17	TGCGCCAGCAGCTTGGTAGCTAGCGGGAGAGGAACAGATACGCAGTATTTT	CASSLVASGRGTDTQYF
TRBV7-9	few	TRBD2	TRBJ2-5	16	TGTGCCAGCAGAGTCAGTAGCGGGAGGGGGCAAGAGACCCAGTACTTC	CASRVSSGRGQETQYF
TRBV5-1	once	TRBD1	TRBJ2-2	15	TGCGCCAGTGATACAGGGGCCGCGAACACCGGGGAGCTGTTTTTT	CASDTGAANTGELFF
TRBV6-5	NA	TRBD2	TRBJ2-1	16	TGTGCCAGCAGTTACTCGTCAGCGGGGGCCAACAATGAGCAGTTCTTC	CASSYSSAGANNEQFF
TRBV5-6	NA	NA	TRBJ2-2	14	TGTGCCAGCAGCGTATGGGGCCTGACCCGGGAGCTGTTTTTT	CASSVWGLTRELFF
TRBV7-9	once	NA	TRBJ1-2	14	TGTGCCAGCAGCCGGAGACAGTCTAACTATGGCTACACCTTC	CASSRRQSNYGYTF
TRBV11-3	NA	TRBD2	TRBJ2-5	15	TGTGCCAGCAGCCCTCCCGGGGGGGAGGGCGAGACCCAGTACTTC	CASSPPGGEGETQYF
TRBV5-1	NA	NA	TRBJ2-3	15	TGCGCCAGCAGCTTGAGGGGGTTGGAAAGAGATACGCAGTATTTT	CASSLRGLERDTQYF
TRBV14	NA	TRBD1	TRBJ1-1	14	TGTGCCAGCAGCGTAGGCAGGGGGTCCACTGAAGCTTTCTTT	CASSVGRGSTEAFF
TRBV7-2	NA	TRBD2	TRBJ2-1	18	TGTGCCAGCAGCTTAGCAACTAGCGGGGGTAGCTCCTACAATGAGCAGTTCTTC	CASSLATSGGSSYNEQFF
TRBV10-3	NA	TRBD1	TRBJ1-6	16	TGTGCCATCAGTGAGTCTAGGACAGGACAAAATTCACCCCTCCACTTT	CAISESRTGQNSPLHF
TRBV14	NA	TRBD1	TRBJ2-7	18	TGTGCCAGCAGCCAAGACGGGTTTGGCAGGGGGCTCTCCTACGAGCAGTACTTC	CASSQDGFGRGLSYEQYF
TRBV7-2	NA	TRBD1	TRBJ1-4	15	TGTGCCAGCAGCTTAGGGGACAGGGGTAGCAGAAAACTGTTTTTT	CASSLGDRGSRKLFF
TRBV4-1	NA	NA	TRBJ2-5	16	TGCGCCAGCAGCCCCATACTAAGGAAGTCCCAAGAGACCCAGTACTTC	CASSPILRKSQETQYF
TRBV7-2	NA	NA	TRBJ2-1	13	TGTGCCAGCAGCTCCCCTCCCATGAGTGAGCAGTTCTTC	CASSSPPMSEQFF
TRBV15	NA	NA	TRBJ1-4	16	TGTGCCACCAGCAGAGATTATACTGCGTCTAATGAAAAACTGTTTTTT	CATSRDYTASNEKLFF